This T cell receptor beta chain was observed in a study of siplizumab effects on memory and regulatory T cells. The table came from immunoSEQ multiplex PCR; TCRdb's copy has only in-frame clones and leaves some out. The data show over 100,000 clones, with about 90% seen just once and approximately 0.73% held by the top ten. Germline-derived CDR1 and CDR2 are DFQATT and SNEGSKA (reference sequence). With 5 bases removed from V and 6 bases from J, the gap between germline ends came to 10 bases. The CDR3 has 11 residues. The study's findings and limits: Proliferating clones, CD4+ or CD8+, lacked an assignable naive or memory phenotype in roughly 80-96% of cases. Naive T cells, seemingly more diverse than memory cells, seemed major alloresponse contributors.

As regards this clone: Its antigen is not known.

The V call is TRBV20-1, the J call TRBJ1-2; tentatively, D is TRBD1 (5 bases). This sequence originates from a human donor in good health. The sequenced material came from Tregs sorted from blood. The DNA for the CDR3 is TGCAGTGCTTCCTCGGGGGATGGCTACACCTTC. This sequence encodes CSASSGDGYTF.